The rows below give T cell receptor beta chains drawn from one sample of a study of OX40 agonist ivuxolimab in advanced cancers. TCRdb keeps only in-frame clones here, not all; method: immunoSEQ multiplex PCR. The sample shows roughly 66,000 clones, roughly 80% of them seen only once. Sequences were derived from CD4+ or CD8+ T cells sorted from blood, sampled in a trial of the OX40 agonist ivuxolimab. These receptors originate from an adult with an advanced solid tumor such as melanoma, head and neck, liver or kidney cancer. CDR3s include the opening cysteine and the closing phenylalanine or tryptophan. Fields, in order: clone size, J gene, V gene, D gene, CDR3 DNA, CDR3 protein. D genes are given only for firm matches. Clone sizes are given selectively: once, few, many, or a class where the clone is expanded.

.	TRBJ2-7	TRBV18	TRBD1	TGTGCCAGCTCATCCGGGACAGGGGTTCGGGAGCAGTACTTC	CASSSGTGVREQYF
.	TRBJ1-1	TRBV27	.	TGTGCCAGCAGTTTATCGATTGGAACCGGGGCCACTGAAGCTTTCTTT	CASSLSIGTGATEAFF
.	TRBJ2-1	TRBV28	TRBD1	TGTGCCAGCAGACCAGGTCAGGGGGACCACCGTTACAATGAGCAGTTCTTC	CASRPGQGDHRYNEQFF
.	TRBJ2-7	TRBV7-2	.	TGTGCCAGCAGTCTTCGGGCTGTCTCCTACGAGCAGTACTTC	CASSLRAVSYEQYF
.	TRBJ2-2	TRBV28	TRBD2	TGTGCCAGCAGTTTATTCCCCCCGACTAGCGGGAGTTCTTCCGGGGAGCTGTTTTTT	CASSLFPPTSGSSSGELFF
once	TRBJ2-2	TRBV6-1	TRBD1	TGTGCCAGCAGTGGGACAGGGGTGGGGGAGCTGTTTTTT	CASSGTGVGELFF
.	TRBJ2-7	TRBV5-1	TRBD2	TGCGCCAGCAGCCCCGTACGGTCTAGCGGGGACTACGAGCAGTACTTC	CASSPVRSSGDYEQYF
.	TRBJ1-2	TRBV7-8	.	TGTGCCAGCAGCAGCTCACAGGGTGTGAACTATGGCTACACCTTC	CASSSSQGVNYGYTF
.	TRBJ2-2	TRBV5-1	.	TGCGCCAGCAGCTCGACGGGGAACACCGGGGAGCTGTTTTTT	CASSSTGNTGELFF
.	TRBJ2-1	TRBV7-3	.	TGTGCCAGCAGCTTAACGGCAAATGAGCAGTTCTTC	CASSLTANEQFF
.	TRBJ1-4	TRBV7-2	TRBD1	TGTGCCAGCAGCGCCCAGGGGGGGACTAATGAAAAACTGTTTTTT	CASSAQGGTNEKLFF
.	TRBJ2-7	TRBV12-5	TRBD1	TGTGCTAGTGGTTTGGGGGACAGGGGGCTGTTGGAGCAGTACTTC	CASGLGDRGLLEQYF
.	TRBJ1-1	TRBV23-1	.	TGCGCCAGCTCACGCCGGGGAAGCACTGAAGCTTTCTTT	CASSRRGSTEAFF
.	TRBJ1-2	TRBV5-5	.	TGTGCCAGCAGCTTAGACATGACCTATGGCTACACCTTC	CASSLDMTYGYTF
.	TRBJ1-3	TRBV5-1	TRBD1	TGCGCCAGCAGCTTGGTTCAGGGGGGATACTCTGGAAACACCATATATTTT	CASSLVQGGYSGNTIYF
.	TRBJ2-7	TRBV19	.	TGTGCCAGTAGTATAGACGGAGAATCCTACGAGCAGTACTTC	CASSIDGESYEQYF
once	TRBJ2-1	TRBV7-2	.	TGTGCCAGCAGCTTAGGCGGGTACTACAATGAGCAGTTCTTC	CASSLGGYYNEQFF
.	TRBJ2-3	TRBV5-4	.	TGTGCCAGCAGCCCCGGTTTTTCTGATACGCAGTATTTT	CASSPGFSDTQYF
.	TRBJ1-4	TRBV15	.	TGTGCCACCAGCAGAGGCAGGGCGGGTGAAAAACTGTTTTTT	CATSRGRAGEKLFF
.	TRBJ2-5	TRBV27	TRBD2	TGTGCCAGCAGTTTATGGGGGGGGACTAGCAGAGCTAGGGAGACCCAGTACTTC	CASSLWGGTSRARETQYF
.	TRBJ2-4	TRBV7-2	.	TGTGCCAGCAGCTTAGAAGCGGCTCTAGCCAAAAACATTCAGTACTTC	CASSLEAALAKNIQYF
.	TRBJ2-1	TRBV4-1	TRBD2	TGCGCCAGCAGCACTAGCGGGAGGGCGGCAACCTTTTTAGGTGAGCAGTTCTTC	CASSTSGRAATFLGEQFF
.	TRBJ2-2	TRBV7-2	.	TGTGCCAGCAGCTCACTCGTCGGAGTCGGCGGGTTGTTTTTT	CASSSLVGVGGLFF
.	TRBJ1-2	TRBV11-2	TRBD1	TGTGCCAGCAGCATCGAGACAGGGTATAGCTATGGCTACACCTTC	CASSIETGYSYGYTF
.	TRBJ1-2	TRBV2	TRBD1	TGTGCCAGCAGGGAGACAGGGGGGAACTATGGCTACACCTTC	CASRETGGNYGYTF
.	TRBJ1-2	TRBV10-3	TRBD1	TGTGCCATCAGTGAGGACAGGGAATATGGCTACACCTTC	CAISEDREYGYTF
.	TRBJ2-1	TRBV19	TRBD1	TGTGCCAGTAGTGGGCGGGTGACAGGGGCCGGGCATGAGCAGTTCTTC	CASSGRVTGAGHEQFF
.	TRBJ2-3	TRBV7-8	.	TGTGCCAGCAGCCAGACTAGGACACACACAGATACGCAGTATTTT	CASSQTRTHTDTQYF
once	TRBJ2-5	TRBV28	.	TGTGCCAGCAGTATTTCCCGGCGCCAAGAGACCCAGTACTTC	CASSISRRQETQYF
once	TRBJ1-1	TRBV7-8	TRBD1	TGTGCCAGCAGCTTCCCGGGACAGGGGGGTAAGAACACTGAAGCTTTCTTT	CASSFPGQGGKNTEAFF
.	TRBJ2-7	TRBV15	TRBD2	TGTGCCACCAGCAGCGGGCGGGGAGGGACCTACGAGCAGTACTTC	CATSSGRGGTYEQYF
.	TRBJ2-1	TRBV11-3	.	TGTGCCAGCAGCTCGTACGATGAGCAGTTCTTC	CASSSYDEQFF
.	TRBJ2-4	TRBV28	.	TGTGCCAGCAGTAATCCTGCCAAAAACATTCAGTACTTC	CASSNPAKNIQYF
.	TRBJ1-5	TRBV6-4	.	TGTGCCAGCAGATTAGGTCGCAGGGCCCAGAGTAATCAGCCCCAGCATTTT	CASRLGRRAQSNQPQHF
.	TRBJ2-7	TRBV7-8	TRBD2	TGTGCCAGCAGCTACACTAGCGGGAATAGCGAGCAGTACTTC	CASSYTSGNSEQYF
.	TRBJ2-1	TRBV6-1	.	TGTGCCAGCAGTGTTGTAGCGGCCGAGCAGTTCTTC	CASSVVAAEQFF
.	TRBJ2-5	TRBV14	.	TGTGCCAGCAGCCACCAGACAGGAAACCAAGAGACCCAGTACTTC	CASSHQTGNQETQYF
.	TRBJ2-1	TRBV7-9	.	TGTGCCAGCAGCTTAGAGGGAACCCAGCAGTTCTTC	CASSLEGTQQFF
.	TRBJ2-2	TRBV25-1	TRBD2	TGTGCCAGCACGCGAGCGGGAGACACCGGGGAGCTGTTTTTT	CASTRAGDTGELFF
.	TRBJ1-5	TRBV7-2	TRBD1	TGTGCCAGCAGCTATCCGGGACAGGGCAATCAGCCCCAGCATTTT	CASSYPGQGNQPQHF
.	TRBJ2-5	TRBV21-1	.	TGTGCCAGCAGCCCCCCTGGAGGAGAGGAGACCCAGTACTTC	CASSPPGGEETQYF
.	TRBJ1-1	TRBV2	.	TGTGCCAGCAGTGAAGGGGTAGGGGGTTATTGGGACACTGAAGCTTTCTTT	CASSEGVGGYWDTEAFF